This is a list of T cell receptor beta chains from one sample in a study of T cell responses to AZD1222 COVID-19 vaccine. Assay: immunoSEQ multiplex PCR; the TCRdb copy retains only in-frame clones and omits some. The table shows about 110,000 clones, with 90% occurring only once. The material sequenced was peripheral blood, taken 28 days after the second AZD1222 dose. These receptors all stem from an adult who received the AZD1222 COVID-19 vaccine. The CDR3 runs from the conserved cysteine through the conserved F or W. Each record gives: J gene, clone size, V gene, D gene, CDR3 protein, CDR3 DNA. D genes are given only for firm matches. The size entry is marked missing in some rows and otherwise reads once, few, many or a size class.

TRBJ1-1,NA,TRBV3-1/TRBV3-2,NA,CASSLHGTMAFF,TGTGCCAGCAGCCTCCACGGGACTATGGCTTTCTTT
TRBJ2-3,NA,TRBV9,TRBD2,CASSVVSGGAVDTQYF,TGTGCCAGCAGCGTAGTTAGCGGGGGGGCGGTAGATACGCAGTATTTT
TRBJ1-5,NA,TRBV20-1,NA,CSARDSGRRF,TGCAGTGCTAGAGATAGCGGAAGACGATTT
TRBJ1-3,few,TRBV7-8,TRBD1,CASSKQGAFGNTIYF,TGTGCCAGCAGCAAACAGGGGGCGTTTGGAAACACCATATATTTT
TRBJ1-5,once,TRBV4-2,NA,CASSQDPAYQPQHF,TGTGCCAGCAGCCAAGATCCAGCATATCAGCCCCAGCATTTT
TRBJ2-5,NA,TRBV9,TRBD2,CASSVGLAGGDQETQYF,TGTGCCAGCAGCGTAGGGCTAGCGGGGGGTGACCAAGAGACCCAGTACTTC
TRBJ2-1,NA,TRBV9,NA,CASSGGGTAYNEQFF,TGTGCCAGCAGCGGAGGGGGGACAGCCTACAATGAGCAGTTCTTC
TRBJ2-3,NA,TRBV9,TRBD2,CASSPRGGGTDTQYF,TGTGCCAGCAGCCCCCGGGGAGGGGGCACAGATACGCAGTATTTT
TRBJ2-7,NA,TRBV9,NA,CASSAAGTNEQYF,TGTGCCAGCAGCGCGGCCGGGACAAACGAGCAGTACTTC
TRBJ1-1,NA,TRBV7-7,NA,CASSLRENTEAFF,TGTGCTAGCAGCCTTAGGGAGAACACTGAAGCTTTCTTT
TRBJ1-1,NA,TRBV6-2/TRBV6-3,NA,CASSYFLGAAFF,TGTGCCAGCAGTTACTTCCTGGGGGCGGCTTTCTTT